The 17 T cell receptor beta chains listed next were all sequenced from one sample in a study of blood T cell repertoires in COVID-19. Only in-frame clones appear in the TCRdb table, and some are missing; sequencing was by immunoSEQ multiplex PCR. The data show about 190,000 clones, 70% to 90% seen once. Specimen: peripheral blood. Source of these receptors: a woman in her seventies with active or convalescent COVID-19.

The chain joins TRBV19 to TRBJ2-1; 7 bases agree with TRBD2. The germline gives CDR1 LNHDA, CDR2 SQIVND (reference sequence). The trim removed 5 bases at V and 0 bases at J, leaving 7 bases unmatched. This CDR3 comprises 16 residues. CDR3 nucleotide sequence: TGTGCCAGTAGTTCATCTAGCGGTTACTCCTACAATGAGCAGTTCTTC. It translates to CASSSSSGYSYNEQFF. Supplemented by reference TRBV19 and TRBJ2-1, the full variable domain reads DGGITQSPKYLFRKEGQNVTLSCEQNLNHDAMYWYRQDPGQGLRLIYYSQIVNDFQKGDIAEGYSVSREKKESFPLTVTSAQKNPTAFYLCASSSSSGYSYNEQFFGPGTRLTVL.

CDR3 loop: CASSSQAGGRETQYF. The DNA of the CDR3 is TGTGCCAGCAGCTCGCAAGCGGGAGGGCGAGAGACCCAGTACTTC. The J gene is TRBJ2-5, the V gene TRBV7-2; TRBD2 aligns across 10 bases. Trimming at V came to 4 bases and at J to 4 bases, leaving 6 bases not matched to a gene. The CDR3 extends over 15 amino acids. Germline V lookup: CDR1 SGHTA, CDR2 FQGNSA.

This sequence joins TRBV5-6 and TRBJ2-7; D is unresolved. With 3 bases removed from V and 3 bases from J, the gap between germline ends came to 10 bases. This CDR3 comprises 13 residues. The germline gives CDR1 SGHDT, CDR2 YYEEEE. The CDR3 here is CASSWRNGYEQYF. CDR3 DNA sequence: TGTGCCAGCAGCTGGAGAAATGGCTACGAGCAGTACTTC.

The chain joins TRBV2 to TRBJ2-3; TRBD2 aligns across 8 bases. The germline CDR1 and CDR2 sequences are SNHLY and FYNNEI. The J segment lost 6 bases and the V segment lost 8 bases, leaving 10 bases of the junction unmatched. This CDR3 is built from 14 residues. CDR3 coding DNA: TGTGCCAGCCGGGGTAGTCCGGGGGGGGATACGCAGTATTTT. Its protein product is CASRGSPGGDTQYF.

V usage is TRBV28 and J usage is TRBJ2-1; D call uncertain. The CDR3 is 11 amino acids. The V and J ends lost 6 bases and 10 bases respectively, with 10 bases between them. Germline lookup yields CDR1 MDHEN and CDR2 SYDVKM. CDR3 loop: CASSPLMEQFF. CDR3 nucleotides: TGTGCCAGCAGCCCCCTTATGGAGCAGTTCTTC.

This sequence joins TRBV2 and TRBJ1-1; D gene uncertain. V lost 2 bases, J lost 0 bases, and 13 bases lay in between. CDR3 length equals 16 residues. Germline lookup yields CDR1 SNHLY and CDR2 FYNNEI. This CDR3 is CASSEPGGGLNTEAFF. DNA for the CDR3: TGTGCCAGCAGTGAACCTGGCGGAGGGTTGAACACTGAAGCTTTCTTT.

The chain recombines TRBV30 with TRBJ2-1, with D tentatively TRBD2 (5 bases). Germline V CDR1 and CDR2: GTSNPN, SVGIG (reference sequence). CDR3 length equals 14 residues. Between the trimmed V and J ends, which lost 0 bases and 5 bases, there was a span of 11 bases. CDR3 in amino acids: CAWSVASPNNEQFF. The CDR3, as DNA: TGTGCCTGGAGTGTAGCTAGCCCCAACAATGAGCAGTTCTTC. The whole variable domain, remainder taken from reference TRBV30 and TRBJ2-1, is SQTIHQWPATLVQPVGSPLSLECTVEGTSNPNLYWYRQAAGRGLQLLFYSVGIGQISSEVPQNLSASRPQDRQFILSSKKLLLSDSGFYLCAWSVASPNNEQFFGPGTRLTVL.

The genes are TRBV11-2 and TRBJ2-1, with 8 bases fitting TRBD2. The V segment lost 3 bases and the J segment 4 bases; nucleotides outside the gene matches: 5. Germline V gene lookup returns CDR1 SGHAT and CDR2 FQNNGV. There are 15 residues in the CDR3. CDR3 DNA: TGTGCCAGCAGCTTCCAAACTAGCGGTTACAATGAGCAGTTCTTC. It encodes CASSFQTSGYNEQFF. The full variable domain, its missing parts supplied by reference TRBV11-2 and TRBJ2-1, is EAGVAQSPRYKIIEKRQSVAFWCNPISGHATLYWYQQILGQGPKLLIQFQNNGVVDDSQLPKDRFSAERLKGVDSTLKIQPAKLEDSAVYLCASSFQTSGYNEQFFGPGTRLTVL.

V gene TRBV7-9 combines with J gene TRBJ1-4; a weak D match, TRBD1 (6 bases). Germline assignment: CDR1 SEHNR and CDR2 FQNEAQ (reference sequence). The CDR3 spans 16 residues. V lost 1 base to trimming and J lost 2 bases, with 11 bases between them. The CDR3: CASSLGTGSTNEKLFF. Here the CDR3 DNA reads TGTGCCAGCAGCTTAGGTACAGGGTCTACTAATGAAAAACTGTTTTTT.

This chain uses TRBV2 with TRBJ1-6, with 8 bases matching TRBD1. The CDR3 loop spans 13 amino acids. The J segment lost 5 bases and the V segment lost 10 bases, leaving 4 bases of the junction unmatched. Germline V gives CDR1 SNHLY, CDR2 FYNNEI. CDR3 bases: TGTGCCACCACGGGACAGGATAATTCACCCCTCCACTTT. Protein: CATTGQDNSPLHF.

This rearrangement joins TRBV13 to TRBJ2-5, with D possibly matching TRBD1 (5 bases). The V end lost 2 bases, the J end lost 3 bases, and 10 bases lay between the germline ends. CDR1 is PRHDT, CDR2 FYEKMQ, per germline (reference sequence). This CDR3 has 14 amino acids. In DNA form, the CDR3 reads TGTGCCAGCAGCTTACAGGGTCCCAAAGAGACCCAGTACTTC. This codes for CASSLQGPKETQYF.

This chain joins TRBV27 and TRBJ2-7; D remains unclear. Trimming took off 5 bases at V and 0 bases at J, with 11 bases between the two ends. The CDR3 contains 14 residues. CDR1 MNHEY and CDR2 SMNVEV come from the germline V gene (reference sequence). The chain's CDR3 is CASSPWQSSYEQYF. CDR3 sequence (DNA): TGTGCCAGCAGTCCTTGGCAAAGCTCCTACGAGCAGTACTTC.

The chain recombines TRBV19 with TRBJ1-2, with D possibly matching TRBD1 (6 bases). Trimming took 6 bases from V and 7 from J, leaving 15 bases between them. This CDR3 comprises 13 residues. From germline, CDR1 is LNHDA and CDR2 SQIVND (reference sequence). DNA for the CDR3: TGTGCCAGTAGAATGGGGGGGCCGACTGGCTACACCTTC. This translates into CASRMGGPTGYTF.

The chain is built from TRBV9 and TRBJ2-1, with 9 bases identical to TRBD2. The ends lost 3 bases at V and 7 bases at J; junction bases unmatched: 8. CDR1 and CDR2 (germline): SGDLS, YYNGEE. The CDR3 is 15 residues long. Written as DNA, the CDR3 is TGTGCCAGCAGCGGCCCGGGACTAGCTTCGAATGAGCAGTTCTTC. This translates into CASSGPGLASNEQFF. The full variable domain, in which reference TRBV9 and TRBJ2-1 provide the parts outside the CDR3, is DSGVTQTPKHLITATGQRVTLRCSPRSGDLSVYWYQQSLDQGLQFLIQYYNGEERAKGNILERFSAQQFPDLHSELNLSSLELGDSALYFCASSGPGLASNEQFFGPGTRLTVL.

The chain combines TRBV19 with TRBJ1-5; 10 bases fit TRBD1. Germline assignment: CDR1 LNHDA and CDR2 SQIVND (reference sequence). V dropped 4 bases and J dropped 5; count of bases not matched to a gene: 8. The CDR3 loop spans 16 amino acids. CDR3 nucleotides: TGTGCCAGTAGTACAAGACAGGGGGCAGTGGATCAGCCCCAGCATTTT. Translation: CASSTRQGAVDQPQHF.

In its sample, this clone was seen many times. The rearrangement joins TRBV2 to TRBJ1-6; 7 bases fit TRBD1. This CDR3 has 15 amino acids. With 4 bases clipped from V and 3 bases from J, the junction kept 3 bases outside the gene matches. The germline gives CDR1 SNHLY, CDR2 FYNNEI. The CDR3 region is CASSGWDSYNSPLHF. The CDR3, as DNA: TGTGCCAGCAGTGGGTGGGACAGCTATAATTCACCCCTCCACTTT.

This clone has just one count. The J gene is TRBJ2-5, the V gene TRBV7-9, with TRBD2 matching 8 bases. CDR1 is SEHNR, CDR2 FQNEAQ, per germline (reference sequence). The ends lost 5 bases at V and 5 bases at J; junction bases unmatched: 4. The CDR3 length is 13 residues. The CDR3 reads CASSREGGETQYF. DNA of the CDR3: TGTGCCAGCAGCCGGGAGGGAGGCGAGACCCAGTACTTC.